This TCR beta chain was profiled in a study of response to subunit inactivated influenza vaccine. This clonotype has at least ten counts. TCRdb redid the calling of the RT-PCR reads with MiXCR, one entry per CDR3 protein. The sample includes more than 550,000 distinct CDR3 sequences, 12% of them seen just once. This sample comprised PBMCs from blood, obtained on the day of vaccination. The source of this sequence is a man aged 45-65 years who received an inactivated influenza vaccine.

DNA of the CDR3: TGCGCCAGCAGCCCTACGACGAACACTGAAGCTTTCTTT. Protein product: CASSPTTNTEAFF. The chain links TRBV5-1 to TRBJ1-1; D not resolved. CDR3 length: 13 residues. The V end was cut by 4 bases, the J end by 1 base, with 8 bases between. Looked up from germline, CDR1 is SGHRS and CDR2 is YFSETQ. Together with reference TRBV5-1 and TRBJ1-1, the CDR3 gives the full variable domain: KAGVTQTPRYLIKTRGQQVTLSCSPISGHRSVSWYQQTPGQGLQFLFEYFSETQRNKGNFPGRFSGRQFSNSRSEMNVSTLELGDSALYLCASSPTTNTEAFFGQGTRLTVV.